Each of the 21 T cell receptor beta chains below was sequenced from the same sample in a study of blood T cells in healthy people across ages. A sample-barcoded 5' primer and a J-beta primer mix were used in a second PCR of about 7 to 12 cycles. TCRdb used MiXCR to reprocess the 5' RACE reads, holding one entry per CDR3 protein. There are 580,000 or so distinct CDR3 sequences in the sample; around half occur only once, and around 23% lies in the top ten. Sequencing was performed on blood. The origin of the receptors is a man aged 80 or over in good health.

The V call is TRBV7-8, the J call TRBJ1-2; D is perhaps TRBD1 (5 bases). V lost 4 bases, J lost 4 bases, and 16 bases lay in between. This CDR3 region has 15 residues. Germline V gene lookup returns CDR1 SGHVS and CDR2 FQNEAQ. CDR3 bases: TGTGCCAGCAGCTCAAAGACGAGGGGTACCTATGGCTACACCTTC. Protein product: CASSSKTRGTYGYTF.

This clonotype occurred once. This sequence joins TRBV20-1 and TRBJ2-4; 11 bases match TRBD1. The DNA matches TRBJ2-7 better at its end, which makes the J call doubtful. Germline CDR1 is DFQATT and CDR2 is SNEGSKA (reference sequence). The CDR3 is 13 amino acids. CDR3 in amino acids: CSPGTGGRYEQYF. CDR3 DNA: TGCAGTCCCGGGACAGGGGGACGCTACGAGCAGTACTTC.

The chain is built from TRBV7-2 and TRBJ2-7; 13 bases match TRBD2. Germline CDR1 SGHTA, CDR2 FQGNSA. The CDR3 spans 16 residues. The V and J ends lost 5 bases and 5 bases, in that order; junction bases with no gene match: 9. DNA for the CDR3: TGTGCCAGCAGCCCGGGACTAGCGGGAAGTTGGGACGAGCAGTACTTC. Its protein is CASSPGLAGSWDEQYF. Full variable domain (outside the CDR3, taken from reference TRBV7-2 and TRBJ2-7): GAGVSQSPSNKVTEKGKDVELRCDPISGHTALYWYRQSLGQGLEFLIYFQGNSAPDKSGLPSDRFSAERTGGSVSTLTIQRTQQEDSAVYLCASSPGLAGSWDEQYFGPGTRLTVT.

The V and J genes are TRBV3-1 and TRBJ2-7, with D unresolved. The DNA matches TRBJ2-5 better at its end, which makes the J call doubtful. This CDR3 comprises 13 residues. CDR1 and CDR2 from the germline V gene are LGHDT and YNNKEL (reference sequence). Written as DNA, the CDR3 is TGTGCCAGCAGCCAAGAGGGGTTGAGGACCCAGTACTTC. This translates into CASSQEGLRTQYF.

This clonotype was seen only a few times. This chain uses TRBV10-3 with TRBJ2-1; TRBD1 aligns across 7 bases. CDR3 length equals 15 residues. Germline CDR1 ENHRY, CDR2 SYGVKD. J was trimmed by 1 base and V by 2 bases; bases with no gene match: 2. In DNA form, the CDR3 reads TGTGCCATCAGTGAGCTGGGACAGTCCTACAATGAGCAGTTCTTC. This translates into CAISELGQSYNEQFF.

The chain combines TRBV9 with TRBJ1-4; D unresolved. Between the trimmed V and J ends, which lost 3 bases and 8 bases, there was a span of 17 bases. The CDR3 spans 15 residues. Germline CDR1 is SGDLS and CDR2 is YYNGEE. The CDR3 sequence is CASSATVSGGEKLFF. For the CDR3, the DNA is TGTGCCAGCAGCGCGACGGTCTCCGGAGGCGAAAAACTGTTTTTT.

In this sample, this clonotype turned up many times. CDR3 residues: CASGPTAPGSGNTIYF. DNA for the CDR3: TGTGCCAGCGGACCGACGGCGCCCGGATCTGGAAACACCATATATTTT. The chain employs TRBV6-5 and TRBJ1-3; no clear D gene. The CDR3 spans 16 residues. The germline CDR1 and CDR2 sequences are MNHEY and SVGAGI. Trimming left V 8 bases short and J 1 base short, with 18 bases between.

The chain links TRBV15 to TRBJ1-2; 8 bases match TRBD1. The CDR3 contains 14 residues. Per the germline V gene, CDR1 is LNHNV and CDR2 is YYDKDF (reference sequence). V was clipped by 2 bases and J by 13 bases; unmatched bases: 12. Here the CDR3 DNA reads TGTGCCACCAGCAGAAATCGGGGGCAGGGGGCGCCCACCTTC. This gives the protein CATSRNRGQGAPTF.

V and J are TRBV6-2 or TRBV6-3 and TRBJ2-7; D is perhaps TRBD2 (5 bases). The V gene lost 6 bases and the J gene lost 2 bases, with 14 bases spanning the gap. Germline lookup yields CDR1 MNHEY and CDR2 SVGEGT. The CDR3 extends over 14 amino acids. This CDR3 reads CASSRTGLPYEQYF. The CDR3 DNA reads as TGTGCCAGCAGCCGAACTGGACTTCCCTACGAGCAGTACTTC.

The rearrangement joins TRBV20-1 to TRBJ1-5; no clear D gene. Germline V gives CDR1 DFQATT, CDR2 SNEGSKA (reference sequence). Trimming took 5 bases from V and 7 from J, leaving 15 bases between them. The CDR3 has 13 amino acids. CDR3: CSAGLEGAQPQHF. Written as DNA, the CDR3 is TGCAGTGCTGGCCTGGAGGGCGCCCAGCCCCAGCATTTT.

In its sample, this clonotype was seen a few times. V usage is TRBV4-3 and J usage is TRBJ2-5; TRBD2 might be the D (6 bases). From germline, CDR1 is LGHNA and CDR2 YSLEER. V lost 4 bases, J lost 0 bases, and 15 bases lay in between. The CDR3 totals 16 residues. CDR3 residues: CASSPDLARNQETQYF. CDR3 DNA: TGCGCCAGCAGCCCGGACCTAGCGCGAAACCAAGAGACCCAGTACTTC.

There are a few counts of this clonotype. The chain is built from TRBV4-1 and TRBJ2-1, with D tentatively TRBD2 (6 bases). Germline V CDR1 and CDR2: MGHRA, YSYEKL. The CDR3 has 15 residues. The V end was cut by 1 base, the J end by 7 bases, with 14 bases between. Here the CDR3 reads CASSQVGGMGNEQFF. DNA of the CDR3: TGCGCCAGCAGCCAAGTCGGAGGGATGGGAAATGAGCAGTTCTTC.

A few counts support this clonotype. V and J are TRBV10-3 and TRBJ1-5, with TRBD1 as a possible D gene (5 bases). There are 14 residues in the CDR3. Trimming left V 6 bases short and J 8 bases short, with 17 bases between. Germline CDR1 ENHRY, CDR2 SYGVKD. The CDR3 loop is CAISNERGGEPQHF. The CDR3 DNA reads TGTGCCATCAGCAACGAGAGGGGCGGGGAGCCCCAGCATTTT.

The chain couples TRBV14 to TRBJ2-1, with 8 bases matching TRBD1. Losses at the gene ends were 4 bases for V and 6 bases for J; bases not matched to a gene: 2. Germline V lookup: CDR1 SGHDN, CDR2 FVKESK. The CDR3 is 13 amino acids. In DNA, the CDR3 is TGTGCCAGCAGCCGACAGGGGATCAATGAGCAGTTCTTC. Its translation is CASSRQGINEQFF. Supplemented by reference TRBV14 and TRBJ2-1, the full variable domain reads EAGVTQFPSHSVIEKGQTVTLRCDPISGHDNLYWYRRVMGKEIKFLLHFVKESKQDESGMPNNRFLAERTGGTYSTLKVQPAELEDSGVYFCASSRQGINEQFFGPGTRLTVL.

This clonotype was seen more than once but under ten times. The rearrangement uses TRBV6-5 and TRBJ2-5; the D gene is possibly TRBD1 (5 bases). The CDR3 totals 13 residues. Germline V gene data show CDR1 as MNHEY and CDR2 as SVGAGI. V was clipped by 6 bases and J by 4 bases, with 12 bases between them. This CDR3 reads CASSRQRTETQYF. CDR3 nucleotide sequence: TGTGCCAGCAGCAGACAGAGGACAGAGACCCAGTACTTC.

This clonotype appeared a few times. V and J are TRBV2 and TRBJ2-1; no reliable D call. The germline gives CDR1 SNHLY, CDR2 FYNNEI. CDR3 length: 15 residues. V lost 4 bases and J lost 4, with 14 bases in between. The CDR3 coding sequence is TGTGCCAGCAGTGCAAACAGTAACCCATACAATGAGCAGTTCTTC. It codes for CASSANSNPYNEQFF.

The chain couples TRBV27 to TRBJ1-6; no reliable D call. The CDR3 is 20 residues long. V was trimmed by 5 bases and J by 0 bases, leaving 23 bases between them. CDR1 is MNHEY and CDR2 is SMNVEV in the germline V gene (reference sequence). The CDR3 DNA is TGTGCCAGCAGTCTACGACGACGGACGTTAACGAGCTCCTATAATTCACCCCTCCACTTT. Translated, it gives CASSLRRRTLTSSYNSPLHF.

This clonotype was observed at least ten times. The chain couples TRBV6-5 to TRBJ1-6; no definite D call. The CDR3 runs to 13 residues. Between the trimmed V and J ends, which lost 5 bases and 10 bases, there was a span of 12 bases. Germline assignment: CDR1 MNHEY and CDR2 SVGAGI. Here the CDR3 DNA reads TGTGCCAGCAGTCCCGGGTTGGGATCACCCCTCCACTTT. Translating it yields CASSPGLGSPLHF.

This chain uses TRBV20-1 with TRBJ2-4, with D hard to call. The CDR3 sequence is 14 residues long. Germline V gene data show CDR1 as DFQATT and CDR2 as SNEGSKA (reference sequence). Trimming stripped 8 bases from V and 3 bases from J, with 17 bases between. CDR3 loop: CSSSTGSGKNIQYF. DNA for the CDR3: TGCAGTTCCAGTACCGGGTCCGGCAAAAACATTCAGTACTTC.

The rearrangement uses TRBV27 and TRBJ2-4, with 8 bases lining up with TRBD1. The V gene end was trimmed by 0 bases and the J gene end by 4 bases; junction bases not matched to a gene: 2. The germline CDR1 and CDR2 sequences are MNHEY and SMNVEV (reference sequence). CDR3 size: 15 residues. CDR3 bases: TGTGCCAGCAGTTTATCCGGGGACAGGAAAAACATTCAGTACTTC. Protein sequence: CASSLSGDRKNIQYF.

This clonotype was seen a few times. The V and J genes are TRBV2 and TRBJ2-3, with D maybe TRBD1 (6 bases). The ends were cut back, 4 bases at V and 2 bases at J, with 7 bases in the middle. From germline, CDR1 is SNHLY and CDR2 FYNNEI. The CDR3 totals 13 residues. CDR3 bases: TGTGCCAGCAGTGGGGACAACACAGATACGCAGTATTTT. It specifies CASSGDNTDTQYF.